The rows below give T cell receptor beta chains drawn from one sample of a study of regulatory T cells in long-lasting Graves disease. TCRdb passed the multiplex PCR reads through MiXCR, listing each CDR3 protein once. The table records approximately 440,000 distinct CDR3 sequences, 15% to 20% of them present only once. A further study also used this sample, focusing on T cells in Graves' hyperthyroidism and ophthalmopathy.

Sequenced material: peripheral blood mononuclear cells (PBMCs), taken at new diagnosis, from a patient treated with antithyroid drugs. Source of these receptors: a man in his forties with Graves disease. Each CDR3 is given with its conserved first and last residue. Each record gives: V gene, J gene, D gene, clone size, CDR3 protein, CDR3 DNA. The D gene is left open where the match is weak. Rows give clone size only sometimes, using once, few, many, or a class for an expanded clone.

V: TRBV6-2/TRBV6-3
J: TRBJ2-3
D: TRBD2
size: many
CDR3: CASSETAGITDTQYF
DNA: TGTGCCAGCAGTGAAACAGCGGGGATCACAGATACGCAGTATTTT

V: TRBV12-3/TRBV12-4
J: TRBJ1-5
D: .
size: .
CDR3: CASKRSREIRYQPQHF
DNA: TGTGCCAGCAAAAGGTCCAGGGAAATTAGGTATCAGCCCCAGCATTTT

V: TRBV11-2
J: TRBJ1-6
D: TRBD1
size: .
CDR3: CASSFPGQGNSPLHF
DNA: TGTGCCAGCAGCTTCCCGGGACAGGGTAATTCACCCCTCCACTTT

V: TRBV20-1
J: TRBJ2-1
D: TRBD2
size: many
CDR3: CSAVEREVALEQFF
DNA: TGCAGTGCCGTTGAGCGGGAGGTTGCTCTTGAGCAGTTCTTC

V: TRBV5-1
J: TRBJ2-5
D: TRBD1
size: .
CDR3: CASSLGGQGLARETETQYF
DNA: TGCGCCAGCAGCTTGGGTGGACAGGGGCTTGCCCGGGAAACGGAGACCCAGTACTTC

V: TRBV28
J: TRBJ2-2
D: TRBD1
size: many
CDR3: CASRRDREGSGELFF
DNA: TGTGCCAGCAGACGGGACAGGGAGGGTAGCGGGGAGCTGTTTTTT

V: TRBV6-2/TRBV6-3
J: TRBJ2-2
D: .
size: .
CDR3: CASSYSIQLGTGELFF
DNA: TGTGCCAGCAGTTACTCGATCCAGTTGGGTACCGGGGAGCTGTTTTTT

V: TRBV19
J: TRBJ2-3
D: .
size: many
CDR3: CASSIAALATITDTQYF
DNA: TGTGCCAGTAGTATCGCGGCGCTAGCGACCATCACAGATACGCAGTATTTT

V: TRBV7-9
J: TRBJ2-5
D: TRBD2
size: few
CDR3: CASSLIGGSGQETQYF
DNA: TGTGCCAGCAGCTTAATTGGCGGGAGCGGTCAAGAGACCCAGTACTTC

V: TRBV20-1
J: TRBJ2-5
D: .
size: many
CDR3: CSASDNPRETQYF
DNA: TGCAGTGCTTCGGACAACCCCCGAGAGACCCAGTACTTC

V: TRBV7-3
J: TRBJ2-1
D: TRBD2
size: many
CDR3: CASLMGLAGTSEQFF
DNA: TGTGCCAGCCTCATGGGACTAGCGGGAACGAGTGAGCAGTTCTTC

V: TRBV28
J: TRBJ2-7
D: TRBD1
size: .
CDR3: CATRPTGRSYEQYF
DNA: TGTGCCACGCGCCCGACAGGGCGCTCCTACGAGCAGTACTTC

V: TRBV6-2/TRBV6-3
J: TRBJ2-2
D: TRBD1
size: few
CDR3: CASSYSRTGQGAGELFF
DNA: TGTGCCAGCAGTTACTCTCGGACGGGACAGGGCGCCGGGGAGCTGTTTTTT

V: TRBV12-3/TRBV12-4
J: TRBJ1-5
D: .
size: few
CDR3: CASSPGRWNQPQHF
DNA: TGTGCCAGCAGTCCTGGTCGATGGAATCAGCCCCAGCATTTT

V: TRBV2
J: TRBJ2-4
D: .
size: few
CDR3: CASSPGVAKTIQYF
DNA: TGTGCCAGCAGTCCCGGCGTAGCCAAAACCATTCAGTACTTC

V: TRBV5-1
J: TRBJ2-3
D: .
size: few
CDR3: CASSLAGATNTDTQYF
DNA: TGCGCCAGCAGCTTGGCCGGGGCCACTAACACAGATACGCAGTATTTT

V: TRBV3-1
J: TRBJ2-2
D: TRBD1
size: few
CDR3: CASSDRDSTTGELFF
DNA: TGTGCCAGCAGCGACCGGGACAGCACAACCGGGGAGCTGTTTTTT

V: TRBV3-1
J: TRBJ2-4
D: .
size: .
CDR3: CASSPPPLTGTVGVNIQYF
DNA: TGTGCCAGCAGCCCCCCTCCTTTAACAGGGACTGTGGGGGTCAACATTCAGTACTTC

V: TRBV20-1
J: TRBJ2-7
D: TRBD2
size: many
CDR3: CSAASGRVYEQYF
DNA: TGCAGTGCTGCTAGCGGGAGGGTCTACGAGCAGTACTTC

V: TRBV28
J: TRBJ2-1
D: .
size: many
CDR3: CASSLSVSVKEQFF
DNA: TGTGCCAGCAGTTTATCAGTATCAGTTAAGGAGCAGTTCTTC

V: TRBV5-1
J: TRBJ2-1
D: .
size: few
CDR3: CASSFSGLNYNEQFF
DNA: TGCGCCAGCAGCTTTAGCGGACTAAATTACAATGAGCAGTTCTTC

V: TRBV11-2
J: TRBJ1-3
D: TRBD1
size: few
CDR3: CASNKDRTSGNTIYF
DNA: TGTGCCAGCAACAAGGACAGGACATCTGGAAACACCATATATTTT

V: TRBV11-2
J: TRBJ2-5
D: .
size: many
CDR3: CASSLSVQKETQYF
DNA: TGTGCCAGCAGCTTAAGCGTTCAGAAAGAGACCCAGTACTTC

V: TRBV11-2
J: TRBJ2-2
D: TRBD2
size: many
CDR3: CASTSLAGKNTGELFF
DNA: TGTGCCAGCACCTCACTAGCGGGGAAGAACACCGGGGAGCTGTTTTTT

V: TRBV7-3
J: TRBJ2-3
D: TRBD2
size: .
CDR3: CASSLTPGLGAQYF
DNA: TGTGCCAGCAGCTTAACCCCGGGACTAGGTGCGCAGTATTTT

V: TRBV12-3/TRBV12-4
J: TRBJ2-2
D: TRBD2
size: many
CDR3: CASSLSLRWDSSGPHEEELFF
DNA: TGTGCCAGCAGTTTAAGTCTGCGATGGGATTCTAGCGGTCCTCACGAGGAGGAGCTGTTTTTT

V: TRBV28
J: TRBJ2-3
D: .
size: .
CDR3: CASATPTDTQYF
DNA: TGTGCCAGTGCTACTCCCACAGATACGCAGTATTTT

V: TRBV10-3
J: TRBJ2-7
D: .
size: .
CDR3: CAMRKGGEQYF
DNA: TGTGCCATGAGGAAAGGGGGCGAGCAGTACTTC

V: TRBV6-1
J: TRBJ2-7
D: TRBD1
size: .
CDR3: CATRRGTGSYEQYF
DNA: TGTGCCACCAGACGGGGGACAGGGTCCTACGAGCAGTACTTC

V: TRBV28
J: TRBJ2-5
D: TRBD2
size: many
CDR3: CASSSVAGGPEETQYF
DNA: TGTGCCAGCAGCTCGGTAGCGGGAGGGCCGGAAGAGACCCAGTACTTC

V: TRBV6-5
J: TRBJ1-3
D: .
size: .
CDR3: CASSYGLFSGNTIYF
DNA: TGTGCCAGCAGTTACGGCCTCTTCTCTGGAAACACCATATATTTT

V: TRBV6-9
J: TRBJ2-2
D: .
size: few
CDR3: CASSYGHITGELFF
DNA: TGTGCCAGCAGTTACGGCCACATTACCGGGGAGCTGTTTTTT

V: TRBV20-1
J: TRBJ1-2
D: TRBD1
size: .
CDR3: CSASGQGNYGYTF
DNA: TGCAGTGCTTCCGGACAGGGAAACTATGGCTACACCTTC

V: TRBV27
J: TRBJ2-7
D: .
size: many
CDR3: CASSRDTLSYEQYF
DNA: TGTGCCAGCAGTCGCGACACATTGTCCTACGAGCAGTACTTC

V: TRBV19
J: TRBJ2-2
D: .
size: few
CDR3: CASSTSPGTGELFF
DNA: TGTGCCAGTAGTACGTCACCCGGCACCGGGGAGCTGTTTTTT

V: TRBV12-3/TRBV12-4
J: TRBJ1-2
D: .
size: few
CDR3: CASTPGRGGYGYTF
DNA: TGTGCCAGCACCCCAGGGAGGGGAGGGTATGGCTACACCTTC

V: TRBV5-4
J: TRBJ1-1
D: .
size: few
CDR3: CASSLGQVMNTEAFF
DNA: TGTGCCAGCAGCTTGGGACAGGTGATGAACACTGAAGCTTTCTTT

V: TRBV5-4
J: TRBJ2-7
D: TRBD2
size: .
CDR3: CASSLTSANYEQYF
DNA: TGTGCCAGCAGCTTGACTAGCGCCAACTACGAGCAGTACTTC

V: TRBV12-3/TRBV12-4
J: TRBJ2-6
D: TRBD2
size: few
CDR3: CASSPSSGRHGANVLTF
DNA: TGTGCCAGCAGTCCGTCTAGCGGGAGACATGGGGCCAACGTCCTGACTTTC

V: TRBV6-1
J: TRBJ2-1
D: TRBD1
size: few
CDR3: CASSERGGRSSEVF
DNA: TGTGCCAGCAGTGAGAGAGGGGGCCGGTCGTCGGAGGTCTTC

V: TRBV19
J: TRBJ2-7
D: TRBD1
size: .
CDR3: CASSRADRGPEQYF
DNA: TGTGCCAGTAGTAGGGCGGACAGGGGGCCCGAGCAGTACTTC

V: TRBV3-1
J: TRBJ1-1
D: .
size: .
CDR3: CASSQLGPFSGAFF
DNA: TGTGCCAGCAGCCAACTTGGACCGTTCAGCGGAGCTTTCTTT

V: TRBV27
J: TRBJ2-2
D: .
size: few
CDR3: CASRLGTSELFF
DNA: TGTGCCAGCAGACTCGGGACGTCGGAGCTGTTTTTT

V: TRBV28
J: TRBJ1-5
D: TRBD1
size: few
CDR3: CASIHRGQGVVRNQPQHF
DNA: TGTGCCAGCATCCACAGGGGACAGGGGGTTGTAAGGAATCAGCCCCAGCATTTT

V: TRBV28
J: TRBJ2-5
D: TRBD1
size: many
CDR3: CASSLDIPGQGARETQYF
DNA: TGTGCCAGCAGTTTGGACATACCGGGACAGGGGGCGAGAGAGACCCAGTACTTC

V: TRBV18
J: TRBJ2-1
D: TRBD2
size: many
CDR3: CASSPRGLGHNEQFF
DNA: TGTGCCAGCTCACCGAGGGGACTAGGACACAATGAGCAGTTCTTC

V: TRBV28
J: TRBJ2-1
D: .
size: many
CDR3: CASRSSYEQFF
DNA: TGTGCCAGCAGGTCTAGCTATGAGCAGTTCTTC